This TCR beta chain was documented in a study of cytomegalovirus exposure and HLA in healthy donors. As regards this clone: Its antigen is unknown.

Findings of the study overall: Later genetic work tied a missense DCLRE1C variant to beta-chain V and J trimming. The classifier was said to identify cytomegalovirus status with high specificity and sensitivity. Generally TCR sequences proved uncommon, though certain public TCRs appeared in numerous donors. No immune exposure information besides CMV serostatus was available.

Trimming took 10 bases from V and 3 from J, leaving 21 bases between them. Per germline, CDR1 SGHTS and CDR2 YDEGEE. This CDR3 is 15 amino acids long. A multiplex PCR was run with 60 Vbeta primers and 13 Jbeta primers. TCRdb keeps only in-frame clones here, not all; method: immunoSEQ multiplex PCR. The sample holds over 100,000 clones; about 70% are singletons and the top ten take 4.8%. The gene calls are TRBV5-8 and TRBJ2-3; D possibly corresponds to TRBD1 (6 bases). The sequence was obtained from a man in his thirties or forties in good health and CMV-seropositive. What was sequenced was PBMCs. The CDR3 protein is CAGRYGWGRTDTQYF. The DNA for the CDR3 is TGTGCCGGCCGTTACGGGTGGGGGCGGACAGATACGCAGTATTTT.